This TCR beta chain was recovered during a study of cytomegalovirus exposure and HLA in healthy donors. Points on this clone: Its target is not known.

PCR used 60 Vbeta primers and 13 Jbeta primers. TCRdb's copy holds only in-frame clones and misses some; the assay was immunoSEQ multiplex PCR. The sample has around 140,000 clones, approximately 87% seen once. Study-wide points: A reported reduction in N-insertions relative to the roughly 710-donor mean was seen in an Asian-associated ancestry cluster in a later analysis.

This TCR derives from a man aged 40-55 years in good health and CMV-seronegative. The specimen was PBMCs.

CDR3 coding DNA: TGCGCCAGCAGCTCCAATACCGAGGTTACCGAGCAGTACTTC. Translating gives CASSSNTEVTEQYF. The chain is built from TRBV5-1 and TRBJ2-7; no definite D call. V was pared by 3 bases and J by 6 bases, with 16 bases between. The CDR3 contains 14 residues. The germline CDR1 and CDR2 sequences are SGHRS and YFSETQ.